One TCR beta chain is described in this entry. This specimen comes from a study of cytomegalovirus exposure and HLA in healthy donors. Germline V gives CDR1 MGHRA, CDR2 YSYEKL. The CDR3 extends over 14 amino acids. With V trimmed by 4 bases and J by 6 bases, 2 bases remained unmatched. The PCR employed 60 Vbeta primers together with 13 Jbeta primers. Here immunoSEQ multiplex PCR was the method, and the copy in TCRdb shows in-frame clones only, minus some. The sample lists tens of thousands of clones; around 77% were seen once. This TCR derives from a woman in her forties in good health and CMV-seropositive. Sequencing used PBMCs. The rearrangement uses TRBV4-1 and TRBJ2-7; the match to TRBD2 covers 14 bases. The CDR3 region is CASSPTSGGGEQYF. CDR3 in DNA: TGCGCCAGCAGCCCGACTAGCGGGGGGGGCGAGCAGTACTTC.